This T cell receptor (beta chain) was captured in a study of shared clonotypes between healthy human individuals. Study-wide background: Donors had three CD4 naive, three CD4 memory, two CD8 naive and one CD8 memory plate apiece. Points from the study as a whole: The study found approximately 5% of naive CD4 clonotypes shared across a handful of donors.

Each of the donors was a healthy adult who was HIV-negative and had not had a recent acute infection or vaccination. Worth noting for this clone: What it binds is not known.

This CDR3 has 19 amino acids. Germline CDR1 SGHNT, CDR2 YYREEE (reference sequence). With 4 bases clipped from V and 2 bases from J, the junction kept 14 bases outside the gene matches. Using immunoSEQ multiplex PCR, the repertoire was profiled, and TCRdb retains in-frame clones only, with some absent. The sample yields about 2 million clones, roughly 94% seen once. What was sequenced was naive CD4+ T cells sorted from blood. Subset in this sample: CD45RA+ positively selected. This receptor was taken from a man aged 18 to 30 in good health. The V and J genes are TRBV5-4 and TRBJ2-5; TRBD2 matches at 13 bases. The CDR3 DNA reads TGTGCCAGCAGCGGGGGAGGGGGCCCGGGACTAGCGGGGCAAGAGACCCAGTACTTC. Its translation: CASSGGGGPGLAGQETQYF.